This T cell receptor (beta chain) came from a study of blood T cell repertoires in COVID-19. This CDR3 contains 18 residues. The junction had 10 bases not matched to a gene; V was cut back by 7 bases and J by 0 bases. Germline loops: CDR1 LNHDA, CDR2 SQIVND (reference sequence). In its sample, this clone was seen once. Produced via immunoSEQ multiplex PCR; TCRdb's table is partial and in-frame only. The table has around 290,000 clones, 90% seen once. V is TRBV19 and J is TRBJ2-2; 11 nucleotides align to TRBD1. The sample taken for sequencing was PBMCs or T cells enriched from blood (not recorded which). This clonotype was obtained from a woman aged 25-40 years who had recovered from COVID-19. The CDR3 DNA sequence: TGTGCCAGTATCTCTCCTCCGGGACAGGGGGCGAACACCGGGGAGCTGTTTTTT. Its protein product is CASISPPGQGANTGELFF.